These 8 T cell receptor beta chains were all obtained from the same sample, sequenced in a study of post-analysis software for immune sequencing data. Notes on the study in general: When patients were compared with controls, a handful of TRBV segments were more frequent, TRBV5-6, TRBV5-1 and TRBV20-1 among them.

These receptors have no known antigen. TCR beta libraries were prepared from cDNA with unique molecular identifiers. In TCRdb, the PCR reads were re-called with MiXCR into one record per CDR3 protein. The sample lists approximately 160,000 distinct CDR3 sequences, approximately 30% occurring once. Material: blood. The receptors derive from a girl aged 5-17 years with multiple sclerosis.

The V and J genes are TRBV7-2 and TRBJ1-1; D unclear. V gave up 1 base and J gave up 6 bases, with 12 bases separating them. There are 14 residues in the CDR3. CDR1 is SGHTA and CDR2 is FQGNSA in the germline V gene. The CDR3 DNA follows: TGTGCCAGCAGCTTAGACCGGCGAAACGCTGAAGCTTTCTTT. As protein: CASSLDRRNAEAFF.

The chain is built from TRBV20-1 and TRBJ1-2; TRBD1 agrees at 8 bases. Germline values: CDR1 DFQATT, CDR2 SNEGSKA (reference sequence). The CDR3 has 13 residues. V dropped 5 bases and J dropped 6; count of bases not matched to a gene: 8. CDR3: CSAAQGAQNGYTF. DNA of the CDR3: TGCAGTGCTGCCCAGGGGGCTCAGAATGGCTACACCTTC.

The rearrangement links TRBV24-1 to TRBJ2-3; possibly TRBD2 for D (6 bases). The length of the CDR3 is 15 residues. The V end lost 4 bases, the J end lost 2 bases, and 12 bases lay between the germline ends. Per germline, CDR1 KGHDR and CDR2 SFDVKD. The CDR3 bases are TGTGCCACCAGTGACCATGGGACTTCCACAGATACGCAGTATTTT. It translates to CATSDHGTSTDTQYF.

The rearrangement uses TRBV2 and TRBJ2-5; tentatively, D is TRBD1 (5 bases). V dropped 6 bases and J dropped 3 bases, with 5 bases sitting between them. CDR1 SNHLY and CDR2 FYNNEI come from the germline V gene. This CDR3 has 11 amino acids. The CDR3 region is CASRGEETQYF. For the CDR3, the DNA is TGTGCCAGCAGAGGGGAAGAGACCCAGTACTTC.

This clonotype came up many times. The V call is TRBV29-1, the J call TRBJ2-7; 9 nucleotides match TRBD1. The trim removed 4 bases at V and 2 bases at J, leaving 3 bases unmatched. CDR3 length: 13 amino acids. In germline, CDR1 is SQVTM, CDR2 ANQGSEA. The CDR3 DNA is TGCAGCGTTGCTAGGACAGGGGCCTACGAGCAGTACTTC. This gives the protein CSVARTGAYEQYF.

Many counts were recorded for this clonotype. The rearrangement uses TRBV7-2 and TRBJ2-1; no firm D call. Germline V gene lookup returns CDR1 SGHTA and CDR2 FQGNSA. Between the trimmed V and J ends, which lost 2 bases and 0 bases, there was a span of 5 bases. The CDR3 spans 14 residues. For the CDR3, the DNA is TGTGCCAGCAGCTTAAGACCCTCCTACAATGAGCAGTTCTTC. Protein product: CASSLRPSYNEQFF.

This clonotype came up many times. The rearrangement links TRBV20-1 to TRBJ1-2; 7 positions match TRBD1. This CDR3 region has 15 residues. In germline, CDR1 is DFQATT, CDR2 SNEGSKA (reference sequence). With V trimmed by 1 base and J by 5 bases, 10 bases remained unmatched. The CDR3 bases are TGCAGTGCTAGAGCGAACCTGGGACAGTTGTATGGCTACACCTTC. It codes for CSARANLGQLYGYTF.

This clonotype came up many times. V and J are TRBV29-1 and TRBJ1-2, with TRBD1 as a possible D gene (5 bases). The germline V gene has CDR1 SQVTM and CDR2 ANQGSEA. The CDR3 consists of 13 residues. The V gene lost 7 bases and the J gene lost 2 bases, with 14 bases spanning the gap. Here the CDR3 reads CSAGDRRNYGYTF. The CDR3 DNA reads TGCAGCGCTGGCGACAGAAGGAACTATGGCTACACCTTC. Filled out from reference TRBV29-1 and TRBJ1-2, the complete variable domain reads SAVISQKPSRDICQRGTSLTIQCQVDSQVTMMFWYRQQPGQSLTLIATANQGSEATYESGFVIDKFPISRPNLTFSTLTVSNMSPEDSSIYLCSAGDRRNYGYTFGSGTRLTVV.